These T cell receptor beta chains were read from a single sample in a study of T cell repertoires in cytomegalovirus infection. TCRdb reprocessed the reads via MiXCR and lists one record per CDR3 protein. The sample includes about half a million distinct CDR3 sequences, more than 40% of them seen just once. Antigens of these TCRs are unknown. The input for sequencing was cultured PBMCs, taken from culture after CMV antigen stimulation. These receptor sequences come from a human donor in good health (CMV status not recorded). Some clones in this sample may be carry-over from other donors' samples. Each CDR3 is given with its conserved first and last residue. Each record gives: D gene, V gene, clone size, J gene, CDR3 length, CDR3 DNA, CDR3 protein. D genes are given only for firm matches. For some rows the clone size is stated as once, few or many, or as a class when expanded; others skip it.

d_gene: TRBD2; v_gene: TRBV7-8; abundance: many; j_gene: TRBJ2-7; len: 17; CDR3nt: TGTGCCAGCAGCCGTCCGGGGGGAGTGGGGCCCTCCTACGAGCAGTACTTC; CDR3aa: CASSRPGGVGPSYEQYF
d_gene: TRBD1; v_gene: TRBV5-3; abundance: few; j_gene: TRBJ1-2; len: 14; CDR3nt: TGTGCCAGCAGAGAAACCCGGGGACAGGAAGGCTACACCTTC; CDR3aa: CASRETRGQEGYTF
d_gene: -; v_gene: TRBV23-1; abundance: once; j_gene: TRBJ2-3; len: 17; CDR3nt: TGCGCCAGCAGTTGGGAACCCCCGGAAAACCGCACAGATACGCAGTATTTT; CDR3aa: CASSWEPPENRTDTQYF
d_gene: TRBD1; v_gene: TRBV7-2; abundance: -; j_gene: TRBJ2-2; len: 15; CDR3nt: TGTGCCAGCAGCTACGACAGGGGACCTCACGGGGAGCTGTTTTTT; CDR3aa: CASSYDRGPHGELFF
d_gene: -; v_gene: TRBV4-1; abundance: -; j_gene: TRBJ2-7; len: 15; CDR3nt: TGCGCCAGCAGCCAAGATCGTGGTTTCGCCTACGAGCAGTACTTC; CDR3aa: CASSQDRGFAYEQYF
d_gene: TRBD1; v_gene: TRBV18; abundance: -; j_gene: TRBJ2-7; len: 14; CDR3nt: TGTGCCAGCTCGACCTCCGGGACAGGGGACGAGCAGTACTTC; CDR3aa: CASSTSGTGDEQYF
d_gene: TRBD2; v_gene: TRBV5-4; abundance: few; j_gene: TRBJ2-1; len: 16; CDR3nt: TGTGCCAGCAGCCGGGAGGGCGGGGCCTTATACAATGAGCAGTTCTTC; CDR3aa: CASSREGGALYNEQFF
d_gene: TRBD1; v_gene: TRBV5-1; abundance: -; j_gene: TRBJ1-5; len: 14; CDR3nt: TGCGCCAGCAGCACCGGACAGGGGGGGCAGCCCCAGCATTTT; CDR3aa: CASSTGQGGQPQHF
d_gene: TRBD1; v_gene: TRBV11-2; abundance: few; j_gene: TRBJ2-1; len: 19; CDR3nt: TGTGCCAGCAGCGGTCCGGGACAGGGGGTGAAGTCCTCCTACAATGAGCAGTTCTTC; CDR3aa: CASSGPGQGVKSSYNEQFF
d_gene: -; v_gene: TRBV7-8; abundance: few; j_gene: TRBJ2-1; len: 15; CDR3nt: TGTGCCAGCAGCAGCTTAGCGGAGTCCTACAATGAGCAGTTCTTC; CDR3aa: CASSSLAESYNEQFF
d_gene: -; v_gene: TRBV7-6; abundance: -; j_gene: TRBJ1-2; len: 13; CDR3nt: TGTGCCAGCAGCCTACAGGGTGTAGGGGGCTACACCTTC; CDR3aa: CASSLQGVGGYTF
d_gene: -; v_gene: TRBV28; abundance: few; j_gene: TRBJ2-1; len: 13; CDR3nt: TGTGCCAGCAGTTATGGGGTCCTCAATGAGCAGTTCTTC; CDR3aa: CASSYGVLNEQFF
d_gene: TRBD2; v_gene: TRBV10-3; abundance: -; j_gene: TRBJ2-3; len: 15; CDR3nt: TGTGCCATCAGTCTCCGGGACTACAGCACAGATACGCAGTATTTT; CDR3aa: CAISLRDYSTDTQYF
d_gene: -; v_gene: TRBV3-1; abundance: -; j_gene: TRBJ2-1; len: 15; CDR3nt: TGTGCCAGCAGCCAAAAGCCCGGCAGCCCCAATGAGCAGTTCTTC; CDR3aa: CASSQKPGSPNEQFF
d_gene: TRBD2; v_gene: TRBV7-2; abundance: -; j_gene: TRBJ2-2; len: 14; CDR3nt: TGTGCCAGCAGCCCACAGCGGGGAGGCGGGGAGCTGTTTTTT; CDR3aa: CASSPQRGGGELFF
d_gene: -; v_gene: TRBV7-6; abundance: few; j_gene: TRBJ2-1; len: 15; CDR3nt: TGTGCCAGCAGCTCAAGGGCCTACATATACAATGAGCAGTTCTTC; CDR3aa: CASSSRAYIYNEQFF
d_gene: -; v_gene: TRBV7-2; abundance: -; j_gene: TRBJ1-5; len: 15; CDR3nt: TGTGCCAGCAGCCCACGGCGGGGTGTAGAACAGCCCCAGCATTTT; CDR3aa: CASSPRRGVEQPQHF
d_gene: -; v_gene: TRBV6-6; abundance: -; j_gene: TRBJ1-1; len: 15; CDR3nt: TGTGCCAGCAGTTACCGTCGCAACTCGAACACTGAAGCTTTCTTT; CDR3aa: CASSYRRNSNTEAFF
d_gene: -; v_gene: TRBV6-6; abundance: -; j_gene: TRBJ1-5; len: 13; CDR3nt: TGTGCCAGCAGTTACTCCTTACTCCAGCCCCAGCATTTT; CDR3aa: CASSYSLLQPQHF
d_gene: -; v_gene: TRBV18; abundance: few; j_gene: TRBJ2-2; len: 16; CDR3nt: TGTGCCAGCTCACCAAGCTTGACAGATATCACCGGGGAGCTGTTTTTT; CDR3aa: CASSPSLTDITGELFF
d_gene: -; v_gene: TRBV7-2; abundance: many; j_gene: TRBJ2-6; len: 16; CDR3nt: TGTGCCAGCAGCCGGGACGGAGCCTCTGGGGCCAACGTCCTGACTTTC; CDR3aa: CASSRDGASGANVLTF
d_gene: TRBD2; v_gene: TRBV7-2; abundance: few; j_gene: TRBJ2-2; len: 16; CDR3nt: TGTGCCAGCAGCTTAGCGAAGGCGGGGGACACCGGGGAGCTGTTTTTT; CDR3aa: CASSLAKAGDTGELFF
d_gene: -; v_gene: TRBV6-1; abundance: few; j_gene: TRBJ2-7; len: 11; CDR3nt: TGTGCCAGCAGTGAAATCTACGAGCAGTACTTC; CDR3aa: CASSEIYEQYF
d_gene: -; v_gene: TRBV7-4; abundance: few; j_gene: TRBJ1-2; len: 14; CDR3nt: TGTGCCAGCAGCTTATCAGGGGCCGACTACGGCTACACCTTC; CDR3aa: CASSLSGADYGYTF
d_gene: TRBD2; v_gene: TRBV5-4; abundance: few; j_gene: TRBJ2-3; len: 19; CDR3nt: TGTGCCAGCAGCCATCCCGGGACTAGAAGTTCCGATGGCACAGATACGCAGTATTTT; CDR3aa: CASSHPGTRSSDGTDTQYF
d_gene: TRBD2; v_gene: TRBV5-4; abundance: -; j_gene: TRBJ2-1; len: 19; CDR3nt: TGTGCCAGCAGGTCGGGACTAGCGGGAGGACCGACCACCTACAATGAGCAGTTCTTC; CDR3aa: CASRSGLAGGPTTYNEQFF
d_gene: -; v_gene: TRBV7-8; abundance: -; j_gene: TRBJ2-7; len: 15; CDR3nt: TGTGCCAGCAGCCCCTCGACCCCCGGGCTTTCCGAGCAGTACTTC; CDR3aa: CASSPSTPGLSEQYF
d_gene: -; v_gene: TRBV5-1; abundance: -; j_gene: TRBJ1-4; len: 13; CDR3nt: TGCGCCAGCAGGAGGGACCAAAATGAAAAACTGTTTTTT; CDR3aa: CASRRDQNEKLFF
d_gene: TRBD1; v_gene: TRBV7-2; abundance: few; j_gene: TRBJ2-7; len: 15; CDR3nt: TGTGCCAGCAGCTCGATAGGGACAGGGACCAACGAGCAGTACTTC; CDR3aa: CASSSIGTGTNEQYF
d_gene: -; v_gene: TRBV12-3/TRBV12-4; abundance: -; j_gene: TRBJ2-5; len: 14; CDR3nt: TGTGCCAGCAGTCAAAGACAGAGCCAAGAGACCCAGTACTTC; CDR3aa: CASSQRQSQETQYF
d_gene: -; v_gene: TRBV7-2; abundance: many; j_gene: TRBJ1-5; len: 14; CDR3nt: TGTGCCAGCAGTTTTGGGACCGCTGATCAGCCCCAGCATTTT; CDR3aa: CASSFGTADQPQHF
d_gene: TRBD2; v_gene: TRBV6-2/TRBV6-3; abundance: -; j_gene: TRBJ2-5; len: 16; CDR3nt: TGTGCCAGCAGTTCCCTTCGGACTAGCGGGAAAGAGACCCAGTACTTC; CDR3aa: CASSSLRTSGKETQYF
d_gene: -; v_gene: TRBV7-2; abundance: many; j_gene: TRBJ2-5; len: 14; CDR3nt: TGTGCCAGCAGCTTGACGGGGGGCGGGGAGACCCAGTACTTC; CDR3aa: CASSLTGGGETQYF
d_gene: -; v_gene: TRBV7-2; abundance: -; j_gene: TRBJ2-1; len: 15; CDR3nt: TGTGCCAGCAGCTTAGGGCTAGGACTAATCGATGAGCAGTTCTTC; CDR3aa: CASSLGLGLIDEQFF
d_gene: -; v_gene: TRBV29-1; abundance: -; j_gene: TRBJ2-3; len: 15; CDR3nt: TGCAGCGTTGAATTAATGAGTGGGAACACAGATACGCAGTATTTT; CDR3aa: CSVELMSGNTDTQYF
d_gene: -; v_gene: TRBV12-5; abundance: -; j_gene: TRBJ2-3; len: 15; CDR3nt: TGTGCTAGTGGTTTGGCTAAGACTAGCACAGATACGCAGTATTTT; CDR3aa: CASGLAKTSTDTQYF
d_gene: -; v_gene: TRBV18; abundance: -; j_gene: TRBJ1-2; len: 14; CDR3nt: TGTGCCAGCTCCTCAAACCGACAAGACTATGGCTACACCTTC; CDR3aa: CASSSNRQDYGYTF
d_gene: -; v_gene: TRBV12-3/TRBV12-4; abundance: once; j_gene: TRBJ2-3; len: 12; CDR3nt: TGTGCCAGCACCCTCCCAGGAGGGACACAGTATTTT; CDR3aa: CASTLPGGTQYF
d_gene: TRBD2; v_gene: TRBV7-2; abundance: -; j_gene: TRBJ2-7; len: 16; CDR3nt: TGTGCCAGCAGCTTAGTCGCGGGAGGAGGGTCCTACGAGCAGTACTTC; CDR3aa: CASSLVAGGGSYEQYF
d_gene: TRBD1; v_gene: TRBV19; abundance: -; j_gene: TRBJ1-1; len: 16; CDR3nt: TGTGCCAGTAGTATAGTGGGGCCCGGGACAGTCACTGAAGCTTTCTTT; CDR3aa: CASSIVGPGTVTEAFF
d_gene: -; v_gene: TRBV12-5; abundance: -; j_gene: TRBJ1-5; len: 15; CDR3nt: TGTGCTAGTCGTTCCTCGACAGACCGCAATCAGCCCCAGCATTTT; CDR3aa: CASRSSTDRNQPQHF
d_gene: TRBD2; v_gene: TRBV7-1; abundance: -; j_gene: TRBJ2-5; len: 14; CDR3nt: TGTGCCAGCACCCTGGGAGGGGCCGGGGAGACCCAGTACTTC; CDR3aa: CASTLGGAGETQYF
d_gene: -; v_gene: TRBV7-7; abundance: few; j_gene: TRBJ2-1; len: 11; CDR3nt: TGTGCCAGCAGCTCTAGACTAGAGCGGTTCTTC; CDR3aa: CASSSRLERFF
d_gene: -; v_gene: TRBV4-3; abundance: -; j_gene: TRBJ2-1; len: 13; CDR3nt: TGCGCCAGCAGCCAGAACCTGGTAAGGGAGCAGTTCTTC; CDR3aa: CASSQNLVREQFF
d_gene: -; v_gene: TRBV27; abundance: few; j_gene: TRBJ2-3; len: 14; CDR3nt: TGTGCCAGCAGTTGGAGACGGGACGCAGATACGCAGTATTTT; CDR3aa: CASSWRRDADTQYF
d_gene: -; v_gene: TRBV7-2; abundance: many; j_gene: TRBJ1-6; len: 13; CDR3nt: TGTGCCAGCAGCAGCTTTGAGAGTTCACCCCTCCACTTT; CDR3aa: CASSSFESSPLHF
d_gene: -; v_gene: TRBV15; abundance: -; j_gene: TRBJ2-1; len: 16; CDR3nt: TGTGCCACCAGCAGAGAACGCAGGGTCTCCTACAGTGAGCAGTTCTTC; CDR3aa: CATSRERRVSYSEQFF
d_gene: -; v_gene: TRBV20-1; abundance: -; j_gene: TRBJ1-5; len: 17; CDR3nt: TGCAGTGCTAGCCAGACCGGGACCTTGGGCCATAATCAGCCCCAGCATTTT; CDR3aa: CSASQTGTLGHNQPQHF
d_gene: TRBD2; v_gene: TRBV19; abundance: -; j_gene: TRBJ2-2; len: 18; CDR3nt: TGTGCCAATAAGTCCCCGGCTAGCGGGAGAAAGGATCCCGGGGAGCTGTTTTTT; CDR3aa: CANKSPASGRKDPGELFF
d_gene: TRBD2; v_gene: TRBV20-1; abundance: -; j_gene: TRBJ2-1; len: 12; CDR3nt: TGCAGTGCCATTGGGGGGAGGGATGAGCAGTTCTTC; CDR3aa: CSAIGGRDEQFF
d_gene: TRBD2; v_gene: TRBV10-3; abundance: -; j_gene: TRBJ2-5; len: 16; CDR3nt: TGTGCCATCAGTGGCGGAGGCGGGAGGGCCGGTGAGACCCAGTACTTC; CDR3aa: CAISGGGGRAGETQYF
d_gene: TRBD2; v_gene: TRBV7-6; abundance: -; j_gene: TRBJ2-1; len: 15; CDR3nt: TGTGCCAGCAGCATCCTGGCGGGAGTGGATAATGAGCAGTTCTTC; CDR3aa: CASSILAGVDNEQFF
d_gene: -; v_gene: TRBV20-1; abundance: -; j_gene: TRBJ1-2; len: 16; CDR3nt: TGCAGTGCTAGTTTCCCCCCTGAGACAGGTTATGGTGGCTACACCTTC; CDR3aa: CSASFPPETGYGGYTF